The present entry profiles one TCR beta chain with its context. Antigen: not known. Data came from immunoSEQ multiplex PCR; TCRdb stores just in-frame clones and leaves some out. Seen here are about 22,000 clones, about 90% observed once, and the top ten hold 12%. This sample is part of a study of T cells after posttransplantation cyclophosphamide. Study outcomes and limitations: TRB clonality was highly associated with recipient CMV seropositivity and reactivation. TRB overlap between skin or GI tissue T cells and blood was limited. Later post-transplant blood repertoires were often dominated by donor CD8+ memory clones.

Busulfan-fludarabine conditioning, marrow transplant, and cyclophosphamide on days +3 and +4 were administered. V shed 7 bases and J shed 3 bases, with 18 bases lying between them. From germline, CDR1 is MNHNS and CDR2 SASEGT. This CDR3 spans 15 amino acids. The chain joins TRBV6-1 to TRBJ1-2; no firm D call. Here the sequenced sample was PBMCs, taken after allogeneic stem cell transplant with posttransplant cyclophosphamide. This receptor was taken from a female patient aged 25-39 years who received an allogeneic stem cell transplant from an unrelated donor, was CMV-positive, and had no GVHD. Some T cells may be graft donor cells. The CDR3 loop is CASNPPSGRYYGYTF. Written as DNA, the CDR3 is TGTGCCAGCAATCCTCCTTCAGGAAGATACTATGGCTACACCTTC.